These T cell receptor beta chains were read from a single sample in a study of glioma-infiltrating T cells. TCRdb called the multiplex PCR reads again in MiXCR, with one record for every CDR3 protein. This sample carries more than 100,000 distinct CDR3 sequences, around 28% of them seen once, and the ten largest clones take approximately 43%. Sequences were obtained from glioma tissue, nonneoplastic brain tissue, or PBMCs (not recorded which). The receptors originated from a human donor with low-grade glioma or glioblastoma, undergoing nonglioma brain surgery, or in good health (not recorded which). CDR3s include the opening cysteine and the closing phenylalanine or tryptophan. D genes are given only for firm matches. Size tells how often a clone was seen (once, few, many) or the class of an expanded clone, and some rows leave it out.

-	-	TRBV19	TRBJ1-2	CASSIGATYGYTF	TGTGCCAGTAGTATAGGGGCAACATATGGCTACACCTTC
many	-	TRBV6-1	TRBJ2-3	CASSSYRVANTQYF	TGTGCCAGCAGTTCGTACAGGGTCGCAAATACGCAGTATTTT
few	-	TRBV2	TRBJ2-4	CASSEAFRDTKNIQYF	TGTGCCAGCAGTGAAGCTTTCCGGGACACCAAAAACATTCAGTACTTC
many	TRBD1	TRBV7-9	TRBJ1-1	CASSDGDSEAFF	TGTGCCAGCAGTGACGGGGACAGTGAAGCTTTCTTT
many	-	TRBV4-3	TRBJ2-1	CASSGTSGANNEQFF	TGCGCCAGCAGCGGGACGTCGGGGGCCAACAATGAGCAGTTCTTC
few	TRBD2	TRBV7-9	TRBJ2-3	CASTQRGVSTDTQYF	TGTGCCAGCACCCAACGGGGGGTAAGCACAGATACGCAGTATTTT
-	TRBD1	TRBV28	TRBJ2-6	CASRGQGLRSGANVLTF	TGTGCCAGCAGGGGACAGGGGTTAAGGTCTGGGGCCAACGTCCTGACTTTC
many	TRBD2	TRBV20-1	TRBJ2-4	CSAPGGGYIQYF	TGCAGTGCCCCGGGGGGGGGCTACATTCAGTACTTC
-	-	TRBV7-9	TRBJ2-5	CASSRGPEETQYF	TGTGCCAGCAGCCGGGGACCTGAAGAGACCCAGTACTTC
many	-	TRBV24-1	TRBJ2-3	CATSDSVTQYF	TGTGCCACCAGTGATTCCGTTACGCAGTATTTT
few	-	TRBV7-9	TRBJ2-3	CASRDTGSTDTQYF	TGTGCCAGCAGGGACACAGGGAGCACAGATACGCAGTATTTT
-	TRBD2	TRBV29-1	TRBJ2-3	CSPLIAGSWGTQYF	TGCAGCCCCCTGATAGCGGGGTCGTGGGGTACGCAGTATTTT
few	-	TRBV18	TRBJ2-5	CASSLGAGQETQYF	TGTGCCAGCTCATTGGGGGCTGGCCAAGAGACCCAGTACTTC
many	-	TRBV6-1	TRBJ2-6	CASRGAGAGANVLTF	TGTGCCAGCCGTGGGGCAGGGGCCGGGGCCAACGTCCTGACTTTC
-	-	TRBV29-1	TRBJ2-5	CSVARDTKKETQYF	TGCAGCGTCGCCCGGGACACTAAAAAAGAGACCCAGTACTTC
-	-	TRBV28	TRBJ2-7	CASRPGGPSSYDQYF	TGTGCCAGCCGTCCGGGTGGGCCCAGCTCCTACGATCAGTACTTC
many	-	TRBV28	TRBJ2-7	CASPPPGPVTEQYF	TGTGCCAGTCCGCCCCCGGGACCCGTAACCGAGCAGTACTTC
-	-	TRBV28	TRBJ2-7	CASRSLGEGSSEQYF	TGTGCCAGCAGATCACTAGGCGAGGGTTCGAGCGAGCAGTACTTC
-	TRBD2	TRBV29-1	TRBJ2-3	CSVKLAGRTDTQYF	TGCAGCGTTAAACTAGCGGGGCGCACAGATACGCAGTATTTT
many	-	TRBV20-1	TRBJ1-6	CSVKRVGNSPLHF	TGCAGTGTGAAAAGGGTTGGAAATTCACCCCTCCACTTT
-	TRBD2	TRBV19	TRBJ2-3	CASSIPGLAGSTDTQYF	TGTGCCAGTAGTATACCGGGACTAGCGGGTAGCACAGATACGCAGTATTTT
-	-	TRBV29-1	TRBJ2-5	CSVEVETQYF	TGCAGCGTTGAAGTAGAGACCCAGTACTTC
many	-	TRBV18	TRBJ2-1	CASSPPDDHNEQFF	TGTGCCAGCTCACCACCGGACGACCACAATGAGCAGTTCTTC
few	TRBD1	TRBV19	TRBJ1-6	CASSRTGENSPLHF	TGTGCCAGTAGCCGGACAGGAGAGAATTCACCCCTCCACTTT
-	-	TRBV6-5	TRBJ2-7	CASSYRDGAYEQYF	TGTGCCAGCAGTTATCGGGACGGAGCCTACGAGCAGTACTTC
many	-	TRBV7-2	TRBJ1-6	CASSLYVDNSPLHF	TGTGCCAGCAGCTTATACGTAGATAATTCACCCCTCCACTTT
many	-	TRBV6-1	TRBJ2-7	CASSVLGVIYEQYF	TGTGCCAGCAGTGTTTTGGGGGTTATCTACGAGCAGTACTTC
many	TRBD1	TRBV7-6	TRBJ2-3	CASSLAWTGTDTQYF	TGTGCCAGCAGCTTAGCTTGGACAGGGACAGATACGCAGTATTTT
many	TRBD1	TRBV20-1	TRBJ1-5	CSARNTGDQPQHF	TGCAGTGCTAGAAATACAGGGGATCAGCCCCAGCATTTT
-	TRBD2	TRBV4-2	TRBJ2-5	CASSQDTSGGIQETQYF	TGTGCCAGCAGCCAAGACACTAGCGGGGGAATCCAAGAGACCCAGTACTTC
many	-	TRBV6-6	TRBJ1-5	CASSYERTNQPQHF	TGTGCCAGCAGTTACGAAAGGACCAATCAGCCCCAGCATTTT
few	-	TRBV19	TRBJ1-5	CASRPTGREGQPQHF	TGTGCCAGTAGACCAACGGGGAGGGAGGGGCAGCCCCAGCATTTT
-	-	TRBV12-3/TRBV12-4	TRBJ1-1	CASSSTGEDWNTEAFF	TGTGCCAGCAGTTCCACAGGCGAGGATTGGAACACTGAAGCTTTCTTT
many	-	TRBV7-3	TRBJ2-7	CASSLTSGGGYEQYF	TGTGCCAGCAGCTTAACGTCCGGAGGTGGGTACGAGCAGTACTTC
many	-	TRBV20-1	TRBJ2-5	CSATEKETQYF	TGCAGTGCCACTGAAAAAGAGACCCAGTACTTC
-	-	TRBV12-3/TRBV12-4	TRBJ1-4	CASSLRLTNEKLFF	TGTGCCAGCAGCCTACGTCTTACTAATGAAAAACTGTTTTTT
few	-	TRBV7-3	TRBJ2-7	CASRYPGGYEQYF	TGTGCCAGCAGATACCCCGGGGGCTACGAGCAGTACTTC
few	TRBD2	TRBV3-1	TRBJ2-1	CASSSPTIAGRINEQFF	TGTGCCAGCAGCTCTCCCACAATAGCGGGGAGGATCAATGAGCAGTTCTTC
many	TRBD1	TRBV28	TRBJ2-5	CASSQTGGGGETQYF	TGTGCCAGCAGCCAGACAGGGGGTGGAGGAGAGACCCAGTACTTC
many	TRBD1	TRBV7-9	TRBJ2-5	CASSLTQGEETQYF	TGTGCCAGCAGCCTCACTCAGGGGGAAGAGACCCAGTACTTC
many	-	TRBV6-1	TRBJ2-1	CASSRRSYNEQFF	TGTGCCAGCTCCCGTCGTAGCTACAATGAGCAGTTCTTC
-	TRBD1	TRBV7-2	TRBJ2-5	CASSMDREVETQHF	TGTGCCAGCAGCATGGACAGGGAAGTAGAGACCCAGCACTTC
-	-	TRBV19	TRBJ1-1	CASSIWGQEQMNTEAFF	TGTGCCAGTAGTATTTGGGGTCAGGAACAAATGAACACTGAAGCTTTCTTT
-	-	TRBV30	TRBJ1-1	CAWAHGTEAFF	TGTGCCTGGGCCCATGGAACTGAAGCTTTCTTT
many	-	TRBV6-1	TRBJ1-1	CASSRASNTEAFF	TGTGCCAGCAGTCGGGCATCGAACACTGAAGCTTTCTTT
-	-	TRBV12-3/TRBV12-4	TRBJ2-5	CASTGTAQETQYF	TGTGCCAGCACCGGGACGGCTCAAGAGACCCAGTACTTC
medium-sized	-	TRBV4-1	TRBJ1-5	CASSQGGEQPQHF	TGCGCCAGCAGCCAAGGGGGAGAGCAGCCCCAGCATTTT
few	-	TRBV5-1	TRBJ2-3	CASSFRVVGDTQYF	TGCGCCAGCAGCTTCAGGGTCGTCGGAGATACGCAGTATTTT
-	TRBD1	TRBV19	TRBJ1-2	CASYRQGVVGYTF	TGTGCCAGTTACCGACAGGGGGTGGTTGGCTACACCTTC